Given below is one T cell receptor (beta chain) in context. This clone's antigen is unknown. Per-nucleotide qualities are absent, and no much larger clonotype sits a single base away. The donors were included in the validation cohort of 90 to 150 subjects, a group kept apart from the approximately 650-subject first cohort. Library preparation employed the immunoSEQ multiplex PCR assay. Per the authors' processing: A statistical classification framework was built to diagnose cytomegalovirus status from the catalog of TCR beta chain sequences. The immuneACCESS repertoire file appears here via TCRdb, limited to in-frame rearrangements. These files lack a portion of the clones; in checked studies, under half of the deficit traces to unresolved V genes, and the cause of the others is not known. The D gene and trimming were derived from the DNA, and the V and J assignments and clone size from that table. A total of fewer than 150,000 clones appear in this sample, approximately 90% of them only once. Together, the top ten hold around 4.5% of the sample.

The data were obtained in a study of cytomegalovirus exposure and HLA in healthy donors (dated by TCRdb to about 2017). A note on the overall study: A later analysis indicated that the 95 to 150 validation repertoires were generated on the platform also employed for the 700 or so repertoires of the first cohort. The study aimed to test whether cataloging public T cell receptors could reveal signatures of past pathogen exposure. Besides the first cohort of 666 subjects, a separate validation cohort made up of roughly 120 different subjects was used. The study combined high-throughput TCR immunosequencing, statistical association of individual TCRs with disease status, and machine learning to predict cytomegalovirus infection status. The paper's findings and limits, for the study overall: In vitro tests confirmed that three of the cytomegalovirus-associated TCR beta chains recognize cytomegalovirus antigens. In the study, some 160 TCR beta chains were listed as associated with cytomegalovirus. Subsequent analysis determined that TCRs grouped into clusters in the first cohort also showed a tendency toward co-occurrence across the 120 validation repertoires, and roughly 94% of cluster scores exceeded 0. The authors suggested that the approach could potentially be generalized to other disease states and immunological phenotypes. The validation cohort had no HLA typing available for a later analysis, so co-occurrence within that cohort was assessed over all 130 or so repertoires. Most TCR sequences were observed very rarely across donors, whereas some public TCRs were present in many individuals. The classifier was reported to diagnose cytomegalovirus status with high specificity and sensitivity in both the original cohort and the validation cohort.

Including cysteine and phenylalanine, the CDR3 has 16 amino acids. Only the CDR3 DNA is retained, 48 bases long and in frame from the first base. CDR1 and CDR2 are drawn from the germline V gene: LGHNA, YSLEER. V loses 4 bases at its end and J loses 1 base; junction bases beyond the gene matches: 7. The chain is encoded by TRBV4-3 joined to TRBJ2-3, with 8 junctional bases fitting TRBD1. The clonotype originates from a man between 18 and 35 years old in good health and CMV-seropositive. The material sequenced was PBMCs. CDR3 loop: CASSPRTGRGTDTQYF. The nucleotides are TGCGCCAGCAGCCCGCGGACAGGGAGAGGCACAGATACGCAGTATTTT.